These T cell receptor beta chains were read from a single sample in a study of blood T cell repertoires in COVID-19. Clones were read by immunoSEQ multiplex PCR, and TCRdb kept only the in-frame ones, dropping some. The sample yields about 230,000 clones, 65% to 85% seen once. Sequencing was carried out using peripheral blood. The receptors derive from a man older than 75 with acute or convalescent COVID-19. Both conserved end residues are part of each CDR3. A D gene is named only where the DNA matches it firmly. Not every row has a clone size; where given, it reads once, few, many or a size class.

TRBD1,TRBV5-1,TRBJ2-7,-,TGCGCCAGCAGCTTACCAGGGACAGGGACCTACGAGCAGTACTTC,CASSLPGTGTYEQYF
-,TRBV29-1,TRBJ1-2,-,TGCAGCGTTGCACACAGGGTTAGGAACTATGGCTACACCTTC,CSVAHRVRNYGYTF
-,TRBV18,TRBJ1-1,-,TGTGCCAGCGCGCCAGGGTGGATCGACACTGAAGCTTTCTTT,CASAPGWIDTEAFF
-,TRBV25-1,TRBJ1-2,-,TGTGCCAGCAGAGAAGATGGAGGAAAACGGCGGTTT,CASREDGGKRRF
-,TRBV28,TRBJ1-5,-,TGTGCCAGCAGGGGACCCGGGACAAGGGTAAGCCCCCAGCATTTT,CASRGPGTRVSPQHF
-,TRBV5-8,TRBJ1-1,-,TGTGCCAGCAGCTTGATGCGGAACACTGAAGCTTTCTTT,CASSLMRNTEAFF
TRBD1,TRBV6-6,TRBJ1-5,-,TGTGCCAGCAGCCTACGAGGGACAGGACCTTTGTCCCAGCATTTT,CASSLRGTGPLSQHF
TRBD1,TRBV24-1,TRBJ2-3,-,TGTGCCACCAGTGATTCGACCGGGACAGGGGTCACAGATACGCAGTATTTT,CATSDSTGTGVTDTQYF
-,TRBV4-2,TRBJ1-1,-,TGTGCCAGCAGCCAAGAATTCTCCACTGAAGCTTTCTTT,CASSQEFSTEAFF
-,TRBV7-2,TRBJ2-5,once,TGTGCCAGCAGCTTAGAGGAGAGGGGGGGAAAAGAGACCCAGTACTTC,CASSLEERGGKETQYF
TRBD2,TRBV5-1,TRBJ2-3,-,TGCGCCAGCAGTCTGGGTAGCGGGGGGGCCGAAGATACGCAGTATTTT,CASSLGSGGAEDTQYF
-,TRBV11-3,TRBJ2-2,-,TGTGCCAGCAGCTTAGATGTTAACGGGGAGCTGTTTTTT,CASSLDVNGELFF
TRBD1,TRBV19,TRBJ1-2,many,TGTGCCAGTAGACCGAGACAGGGTATGGGCTATGGCTACACCTTC,CASRPRQGMGYGYTF
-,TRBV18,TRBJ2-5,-,TGTGCCAGCTCAATTGACGATGGGAGAACCCAGTACTTC,CASSIDDGRTQYF
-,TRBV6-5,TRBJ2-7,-,TGTGCCAGCAGTTACTCGATGACAGCCTACGAGCAGTACTTC,CASSYSMTAYEQYF
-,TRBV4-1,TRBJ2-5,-,TGCGCCAGCAGCCAAGGTGGACAGTTGGAGACCCAGTACTTC,CASSQGGQLETQYF
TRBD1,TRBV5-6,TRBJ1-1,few,TGTGCCAGCAGCTGGGACAGGGGGCGCGGGAACACTGAAGCTTTCTTT,CASSWDRGRGNTEAFF
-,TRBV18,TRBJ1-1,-,TGTGCCAGCTCAGGAGAGAACACTGAAGCTTTCTTT,CASSGENTEAFF
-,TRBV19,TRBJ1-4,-,TGTGCCAGTACTGGGGCCAGTGCAACTAATGAAAAACTGTTTTTT,CASTGASATNEKLFF
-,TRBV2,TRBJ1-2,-,TGTGCCAGCAGCCCCACCCAGGGGATTGAGGGCTACACCTTC,CASSPTQGIEGYTF
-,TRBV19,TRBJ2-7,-,TGTGCCAGTAGTATAAGGGGCACTAACGAATACGAGCAGTACTTC,CASSIRGTNEYEQYF